This entry concerns a single T cell receptor beta chain. This record belongs to a study of cytomegalovirus exposure and HLA in healthy donors. Losses at the gene ends were 4 bases for V and 4 bases for J; bases not matched to a gene: 8. Germline V gene lookup returns CDR1 MDHEN and CDR2 SYDVKM. This CDR3 spans 17 amino acids. It was with 60 Vbeta and 13 Jbeta primers that the PCR ran. Measured with immunoSEQ multiplex PCR; TCRdb has only the in-frame clones, and not every one. The sample comprises under 150,000 clones, around 78% of which are singletons, and approximately 5.6% rests with the top ten. V usage is TRBV28 and J usage is TRBJ2-3, with 13 bases fitting TRBD2. Sequencing was carried out using PBMCs. The receptor comes from a middle-aged woman in good health and CMV-seropositive. The CDR3 loop is CASSSWTSGSLADTQYF. CDR3 bases: TGTGCCAGCAGTTCCTGGACTAGCGGGAGTTTAGCAGATACGCAGTATTTT.